Below, 12 T cell receptor beta chains from the same sample are listed, as sequenced in a study of beta chain features in type 1 diabetes. Every bit of the isolated RNA underwent reverse transcription, so sequencing read expressed TCRB transcripts. The method was immunoSEQ multiplex PCR; TCRdb's version includes in-frame clones alone and lacks a portion of them. The sample includes some 360,000 clones, around 19% of them seen just once. Sequencing was performed on naive CD4+ T cells from blood. These receptors were taken from a woman younger than 30 in good health.

The chain employs TRBV25-1 and TRBJ2-7; 8 nucleotides agree with TRBD2. Germline values: CDR1 MGHDK, CDR2 SYGVNS. The CDR3 is 14 amino acids. Trimming at V came to 6 bases and at J to 6 bases, leaving 10 bases not matched to a gene. Written as DNA, the CDR3 is TGTGCCAGCAGGTTTAGCGGGGACTCGGGCGAGCAGTACTTC. Residues: CASRFSGDSGEQYF.

The table lists this clone with a few counts. The V call is TRBV4-1, the J call TRBJ2-3, with D unclear. Per germline, CDR1 MGHRA and CDR2 YSYEKL. This CDR3 contains 14 residues. Trimming took 1 base from V and 2 from J, leaving 7 bases between them. The chain's CDR3 is CASSQGLVTDTQYF. The DNA of the CDR3 is TGCGCCAGCAGCCAAGGGCTGGTCACAGATACGCAGTATTTT.

V gene TRBV10-3 combines with J gene TRBJ2-2; a weak D match, TRBD1 (5 bases). The V gene's germline CDR1 is ENHRY and CDR2 SYGVKD. This CDR3 has 14 amino acids. Trimming cost V 4 bases and J 6 bases, with 12 bases left between them. CDR3 sequence (DNA): TGTGCCATCAGTGGACAAGAAGGGGCCGGGGAGCTGTTTTTT. This codes for CAISGQEGAGELFF.

The V and J genes are TRBV2 and TRBJ1-4, with D possibly TRBD1 on 5 matching bases. Germline CDR1 is SNHLY and CDR2 is FYNNEI. V lost 1 base to trimming and J lost 5 bases, with 8 bases between them. This CDR3 contains 14 residues. CDR3 nucleotides: TGTGCCAGCAGTGAAGAAAGGGGCAATGAAAAACTGTTTTTT. The encoded protein is CASSEERGNEKLFF.

This chain connects TRBV2 to TRBJ1-5; D perhaps matches TRBD1 (5 bases). V was trimmed by 5 bases and J by 5 bases, leaving 7 bases between them. Germline V gene data show CDR1 as SNHLY and CDR2 as FYNNEI. The CDR3 runs to 12 residues. Here the CDR3 DNA reads TGTGCCAGCAGTAGACAGTATCAGCCCCAGCATTTT. This codes for CASSRQYQPQHF.

This clone was picked up a small number of times. V and J are TRBV19 and TRBJ2-7, with a possible D match to TRBD2 (6 bases). CDR3 length: 14 residues. Between the trimmed V and J ends, which lost 8 bases and 0 bases, there was a span of 14 bases. Germline assignment: CDR1 LNHDA and CDR2 SQIVND (reference sequence). CDR3 sequence (DNA): TGTGCCAGTCAAGAAGGAGGGACCTCCTACGAGCAGTACTTC. Translating it yields CASQEGGTSYEQYF.

This sequence joins TRBV30 and TRBJ1-2; D is unresolved. V lost 0 bases, J lost 3 bases, and 17 bases lay in between. Germline loops: CDR1 GTSNPN, CDR2 SVGIG (reference sequence). The CDR3 runs to 16 residues. The CDR3 is CAWSVPGWNRHYGYTF. The DNA of the CDR3 is TGTGCCTGGAGTGTACCGGGATGGAACCGGCACTATGGCTACACCTTC.

This clone occurred a few times. The rearrangement uses TRBV19 and TRBJ2-1, with D possibly matching TRBD1 (5 bases). This CDR3 spans 17 amino acids. V lost 1 base, J lost 4 bases, and 17 bases lay in between. CDR1 LNHDA and CDR2 SQIVND come from the germline V gene (reference sequence). CDR3 region: CASSIGRTLGLYNEQFF. CDR3 coding DNA: TGTGCCAGTAGTATAGGCAGGACACTGGGATTGTACAATGAGCAGTTCTTC.

This sequence joins TRBV6-6 and TRBJ2-7; D ambiguous. V lost 3 bases and J lost 0, with 6 bases in between. The CDR3 spans 13 residues. Germline V gives CDR1 MNHNY, CDR2 SVGAGI (reference sequence). CDR3 loop: CASSYGNSYEQYF. Here the CDR3 DNA reads TGTGCCAGCAGTTATGGCAACTCCTACGAGCAGTACTTC.

This clone was recorded a few times. A read error may produce the germline difference seen at one junction end. This chain links TRBV19 with TRBJ2-3; 8 bases map to TRBD1. CDR3 length: 13 residues. Germline CDR1 reads LNHDA; CDR2 reads SQIVND (reference sequence). The DNA for the CDR3 is TGTGCCAGCAGCGAAACGGGGACAGGTACGCAGTATTTT. It yields the protein CASSETGTGTQYF. The whole variable domain, filled in from reference TRBV19 and TRBJ2-3, reads DGGITQSPKYLFRKEGQNVTLSCEQNLNHDAMYWYRQDPGQGLRLIYYSQIVNDFQKGDIAEGYSVSREKKESFPLTVTSAQKNPTAFYLCASSETGTGTQYFGPGTRLTVL.

This clone was picked up a small number of times. This chain links TRBV29-1 with TRBJ2-1; TRBD1 might be the D (6 bases). The germline CDR1 and CDR2 sequences are SQVTM and ANQGSEA. This CDR3 is built from 14 residues. V was trimmed by 8 bases and J by 0 bases, leaving 14 bases between them. CDR3 in amino acids: CSYPDRSSYNEQFF. The CDR3 DNA reads TGCAGCTACCCGGACAGATCCTCCTACAATGAGCAGTTCTTC.

This clone has more than one count but fewer than ten. V and J are TRBV5-4 and TRBJ2-3; 9 nucleotides match TRBD1. The CDR3 has 14 amino acids. Germline V gene lookup returns CDR1 SGHNT and CDR2 YYREEE (reference sequence). J was trimmed by 4 bases and V by 4 bases; bases with no gene match: 4. The CDR3 sequence: CASSPGTGPDTQYF. CDR3 sequence (DNA): TGTGCCAGCAGCCCTGGGACAGGGCCAGATACGCAGTATTTT.